Listed here is a single TCR beta chain. No antigen is known for it. Template switching added a universal primer site, and cDNA bore unique molecular identifiers. TCRdb reanalysed the 5' RACE reads using MiXCR and keeps one entry per CDR3 protein. Among around 1.7 million distinct CDR3 sequences listed, around a third were seen once. This sample is drawn from a study of identical twins. In every case, the donor was a healthy Caucasian. Regarding the study as a whole: The study found that models underestimated out-of-frame TCR alpha sharing in monozygotic twins.

The ends were cut back, 4 bases at V and 0 bases at J, with 7 bases in the middle. Germline CDR1 is ENHRY and CDR2 is SYGVKD. The CDR3 covers 13 residues. This sequence was found in a newborn girl in good health. The V and J genes are TRBV10-3 and TRBJ2-7; D is ambiguous. The sequencing input was cord blood. The CDR3 region has the DNA TGTGCCATCAGTGTGATCCCCTCCTACGAGCAGTACTTC. Its protein product is CAISVIPSYEQYF.